This TCR beta chain is drawn from a study of control samples from healthy donors and cancer patients. Profiling relied on immunoSEQ multiplex PCR, and the TCRdb table lists in-frame clones only, not all of them. The sample carries approximately 160,000 clones, approximately 91% recorded once. The CDR3 consists of 17 residues. V lost 1 base to trimming and J lost 2 bases; unmatched junction nucleotides: 5. From germline, CDR1 is LGHNA and CDR2 YNFKEQ. The TCR comes from a woman aged 40-49 years in good health. Sequencing was performed on blood. J is TRBJ2-4 and V is TRBV4-2, with 10 bases that match TRBD1. CDR3 DNA sequence: TGTGCCAGCAGCCAAGCGACAGGGGGCCGTTCCAAAAACATTCAGTACTTC. Its protein product is CASSQATGGRSKNIQYF.